This T cell receptor beta chain was sequenced in a study of blood T cell repertoires in COVID-19. On the study more broadly: Researchers got acute and convalescent COVID-19 samples from the United States, Italy and Spain. Sources were T cells, B-cell-depleted T cells, or PBMCs; the material itself was cDNA or gDNA.

The data were produced by immunoSEQ multiplex PCR, yet TCRdb's version contains in-frame clones alone and is incomplete. This table holds 270,000 or so clones, about 86% found once. Germline V gene sequence: CDR1 LGHDT, CDR2 YNNKEL (reference sequence). CDR3 length equals 14 residues. The junction had 5 bases not matched to a gene; V was cut back by 4 bases and J by 6 bases. V and J are TRBV3-1 (or the pseudogene TRBV3-2) and TRBJ2-3, with TRBD2 identical over 9 bases. The receptor's source is a woman between 55 and 75 years old with active or convalescent COVID-19. The specimen was peripheral blood. This CDR3 reads CASSLLAGGDTQYF. The DNA for the CDR3 is TGTGCCAGCAGCCTCCTGGCGGGGGGGGATACGCAGTATTTT.